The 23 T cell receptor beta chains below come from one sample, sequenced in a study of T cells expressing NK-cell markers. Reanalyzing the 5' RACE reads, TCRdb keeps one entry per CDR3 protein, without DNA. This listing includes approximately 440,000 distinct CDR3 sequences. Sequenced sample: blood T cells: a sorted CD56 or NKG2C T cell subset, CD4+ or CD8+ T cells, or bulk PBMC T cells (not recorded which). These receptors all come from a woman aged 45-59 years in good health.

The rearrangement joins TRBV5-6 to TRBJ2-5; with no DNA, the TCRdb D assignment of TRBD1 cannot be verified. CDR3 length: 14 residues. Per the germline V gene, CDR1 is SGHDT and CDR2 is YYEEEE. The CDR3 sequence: CAGGKYRERETQYF.

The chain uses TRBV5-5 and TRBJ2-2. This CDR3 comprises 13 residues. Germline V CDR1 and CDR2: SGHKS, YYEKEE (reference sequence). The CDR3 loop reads CASSGYHTGELFF.

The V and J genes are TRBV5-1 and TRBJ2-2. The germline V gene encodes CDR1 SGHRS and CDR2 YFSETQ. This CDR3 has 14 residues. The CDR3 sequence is CASSLVRDPGELFF.

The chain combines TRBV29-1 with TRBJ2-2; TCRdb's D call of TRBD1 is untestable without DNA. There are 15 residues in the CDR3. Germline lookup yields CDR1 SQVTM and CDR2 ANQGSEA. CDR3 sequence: CSAGRQGFSTGELFF.

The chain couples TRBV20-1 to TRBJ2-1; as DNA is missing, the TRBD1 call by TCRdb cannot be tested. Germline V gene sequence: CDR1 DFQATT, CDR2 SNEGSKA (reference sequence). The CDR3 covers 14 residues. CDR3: CSATSGDSLREQFF.

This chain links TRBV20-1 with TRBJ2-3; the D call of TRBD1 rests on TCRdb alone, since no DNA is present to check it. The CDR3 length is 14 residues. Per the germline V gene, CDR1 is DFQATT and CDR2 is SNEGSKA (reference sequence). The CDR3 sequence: CSARGDPNVGTQYF.

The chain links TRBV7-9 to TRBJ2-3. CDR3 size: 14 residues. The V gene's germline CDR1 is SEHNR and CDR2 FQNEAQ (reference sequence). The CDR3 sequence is CASSFSDYTDTQYF. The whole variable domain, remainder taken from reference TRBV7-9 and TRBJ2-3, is DTGVSQNPRHKITKRGQNVTFRCDPISEHNRLYWYRQTLGQGPEFLTYFQNEAQLEKSRLLSDRFSAERPKGSFSTLEIQRTEQGDSAMYLCASSFSDYTDTQYFGPGTRLTVL.

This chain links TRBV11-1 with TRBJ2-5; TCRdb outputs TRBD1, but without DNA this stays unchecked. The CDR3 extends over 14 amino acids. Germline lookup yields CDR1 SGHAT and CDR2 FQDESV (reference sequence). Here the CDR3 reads CASSRRQGKQTQYF.

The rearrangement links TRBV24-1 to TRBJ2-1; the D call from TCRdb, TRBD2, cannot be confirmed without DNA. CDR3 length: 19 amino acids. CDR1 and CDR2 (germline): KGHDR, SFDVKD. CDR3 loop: CATSDSSGGRRAQSNEQFF.

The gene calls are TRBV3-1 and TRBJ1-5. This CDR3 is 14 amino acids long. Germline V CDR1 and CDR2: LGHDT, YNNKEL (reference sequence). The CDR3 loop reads CASSQDGDNQPQHF.

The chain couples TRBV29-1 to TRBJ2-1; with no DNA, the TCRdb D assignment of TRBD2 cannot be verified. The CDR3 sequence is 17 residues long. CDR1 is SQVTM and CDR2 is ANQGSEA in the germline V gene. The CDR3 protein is CSVLMLAVESSYNEQFF.

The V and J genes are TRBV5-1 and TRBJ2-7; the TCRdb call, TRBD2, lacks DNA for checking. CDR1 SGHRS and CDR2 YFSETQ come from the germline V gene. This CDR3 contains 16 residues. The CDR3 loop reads CASSLVGLGKPHEQYF.

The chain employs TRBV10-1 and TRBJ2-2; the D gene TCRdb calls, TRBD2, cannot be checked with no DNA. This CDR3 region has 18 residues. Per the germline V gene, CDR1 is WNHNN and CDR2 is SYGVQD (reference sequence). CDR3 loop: CASSGGTSGRRNTGELFF.

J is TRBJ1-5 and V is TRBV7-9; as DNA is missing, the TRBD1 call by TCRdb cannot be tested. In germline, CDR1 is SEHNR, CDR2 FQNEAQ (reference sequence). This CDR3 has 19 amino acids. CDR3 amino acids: CASSSQAGQGGWGNQPQHF.

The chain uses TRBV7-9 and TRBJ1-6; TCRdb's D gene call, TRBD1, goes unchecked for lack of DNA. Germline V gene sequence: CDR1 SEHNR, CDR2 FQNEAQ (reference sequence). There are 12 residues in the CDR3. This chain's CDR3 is CASYRDRVSLHF.

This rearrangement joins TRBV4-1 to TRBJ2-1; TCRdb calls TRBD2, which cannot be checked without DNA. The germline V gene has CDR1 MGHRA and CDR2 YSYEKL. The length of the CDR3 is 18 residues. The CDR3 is CASSRLAGGDRAYNEQFF.

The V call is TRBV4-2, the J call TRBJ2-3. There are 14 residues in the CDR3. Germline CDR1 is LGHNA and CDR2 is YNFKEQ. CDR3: CASSPRPRTDTQYF.

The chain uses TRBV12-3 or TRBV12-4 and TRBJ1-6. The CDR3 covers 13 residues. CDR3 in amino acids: CASSVRGAAPLHF.

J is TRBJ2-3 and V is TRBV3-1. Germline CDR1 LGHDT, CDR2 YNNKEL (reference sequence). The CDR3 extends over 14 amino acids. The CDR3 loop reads CASSQDQVADTQYF.

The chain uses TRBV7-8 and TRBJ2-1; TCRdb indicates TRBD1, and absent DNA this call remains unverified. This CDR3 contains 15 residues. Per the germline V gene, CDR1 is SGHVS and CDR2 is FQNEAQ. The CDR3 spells CASSPGQGYYNEQFF.

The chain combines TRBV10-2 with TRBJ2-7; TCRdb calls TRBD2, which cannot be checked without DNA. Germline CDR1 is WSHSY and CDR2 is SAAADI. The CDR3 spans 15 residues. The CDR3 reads CASKQEGGSSYEQYF.

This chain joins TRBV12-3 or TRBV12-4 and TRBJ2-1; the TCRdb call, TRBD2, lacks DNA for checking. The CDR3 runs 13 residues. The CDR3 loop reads CASSRGLAGGQFF.

The CDR3 region is CASSYESGVPYNEQFF. This chain connects TRBV6-6 to TRBJ2-1; TCRdb picks TRBD1, but there is no DNA to check that call. This CDR3 region has 16 residues. Per the germline V gene, CDR1 is MNHNY and CDR2 is SVGAGI (reference sequence).